A selection of T cell receptor beta chains follows, all from one sample in a study of T-cell memory formation after mild COVID-19. TCRdb called the 5' RACE reads again in MiXCR, with one record for every CDR3 protein. The sample has under 350,000 distinct CDR3 sequences; around 15% are singletons. Sequenced: PBMCs or a T cell subset sorted from them (not recorded which). The origin of the receptors is a man younger than 30 who had mild COVID-19 (a few samples of this study predate the infection). Cell type and time point are not known. Each CDR3 is given with its conserved first and last residue. D genes are given only for firm matches. For some rows the clone size is stated as once, few or many, or as a class when expanded; others skip it.

size	J	V	D	CDR3	DNA
-	TRBJ2-7	TRBV15	TRBD1	CATSGTVTYEQYF	TGTGCCACCTCCGGGACAGTAACCTACGAGCAGTACTTC
-	TRBJ2-1	TRBV7-3	TRBD1	CASSPSGQGDEQFF	TGTGCCAGCAGCCCGTCCGGACAGGGTGACGAGCAGTTCTTC
-	TRBJ2-1	TRBV4-3	-	CASSQVGVSYNEQFF	TGCGCCAGCAGCCAAGTTGGCGTCTCCTACAATGAGCAGTTCTTC
few	TRBJ2-1	TRBV29-1	TRBD2	CSVLRLAGVSSYNEQFF	TGCAGCGTTCTGAGACTAGCGGGCGTAAGCTCCTACAATGAGCAGTTCTTC
-	TRBJ1-1	TRBV5-6	-	CASSLVGRANTEAFF	TGTGCCAGCAGCTTGGTGGGACGGGCGAACACTGAAGCTTTCTTT
many	TRBJ2-3	TRBV18	-	CASSQPPWRTHTDTQYF	TGTGCCAGCTCCCAACCCCCCTGGCGGACCCACACAGATACGCAGTATTTT
-	TRBJ1-3	TRBV7-9	-	CASSLPLVISGNTIYF	TGTGCCAGCAGCTTACCCCTGGTTATCTCTGGAAACACCATATATTTT
-	TRBJ1-1	TRBV6-6	-	CASRGVPGQNTEAFF	TGTGCCAGCAGGGGGGTTCCGGGACAGAACACTGAAGCTTTCTTT
-	TRBJ2-1	TRBV6-2/TRBV6-3	-	CALSQGNEQFF	TGTGCCCTGAGCCAAGGAAATGAGCAGTTCTTC
-	TRBJ2-2	TRBV7-3	-	CASSRQADIGELFF	TGTGCCAGCTCCCGACAGGCGGATATAGGGGAGCTGTTTTTT
few	TRBJ1-1	TRBV7-2	TRBD1	CASSYGTGWTEAFF	TGTGCCAGCAGCTACGGGACAGGGTGGACTGAAGCTTTCTTT
-	TRBJ2-3	TRBV20-1	TRBD2	CSARILAGGDNTQYF	TGCAGTGCTAGGATACTAGCGGGGGGGGACAATACGCAGTATTTT
-	TRBJ1-2	TRBV7-9	TRBD1	CASSFGTGGSEGYTF	TGTGCCAGCAGCTTCGGGACAGGGGGCAGTGAAGGCTACACCTTC
few	TRBJ1-2	TRBV11-2	-	CASSRGGGGYGYTF	TGTGCCAGCAGCCGCGGCGGGGGTGGCTATGGCTACACCTTC
-	TRBJ2-7	TRBV4-3	TRBD1	CASSQDPRQGNEQYF	TGCGCCAGCAGCCAAGACCCCCGACAGGGGAACGAGCAGTACTTC
-	TRBJ2-5	TRBV20-1	-	CSASSWLAEGETQYF	TGCAGTGCTAGTTCGTGGCTAGCTGAAGGAGAGACCCAGTACTTC
many	TRBJ1-2	TRBV6-6	-	CASCRTDNYGYTF	TGTGCCAGCTGTAGGACAGATAACTATGGCTACACCTTC
few	TRBJ2-3	TRBV20-1	-	CSASGNTDTQYF	TGCAGTGCTTCCGGAAACACAGATACGCAGTATTTT
-	TRBJ2-3	TRBV4-3	-	CASSQGRLDTQYF	TGCGCCAGCAGCCAGGGACGCTTAGATACGCAGTATTTT
few	TRBJ1-1	TRBV5-1	-	CASYRRPNTEAFF	TGCGCCAGTTATCGGCGGCCGAACACTGAAGCTTTCTTT
many	TRBJ2-5	TRBV7-9	TRBD2	CASSLAGGETQYF	TGTGCCAGCAGCTTAGCCGGGGGGGAGACCCAGTACTTC
many	TRBJ2-3	TRBV5-1	-	CASSFGGGTDTQYF	TGTGCCAGCAGCTTTGGAGGGGGCACAGATACGCAGTATTTT
few	TRBJ1-3	TRBV7-9	-	CASSRTGSGNTIYF	TGTGCCAGCAGCCGAACAGGGTCTGGAAACACCATATATTTT
-	TRBJ2-7	TRBV7-2	TRBD1	CASSLQGVGQYF	TGTGCCAGCAGCTTACAGGGGGTTGGGCAGTACTTC
-	TRBJ2-2	TRBV5-6	-	CASSLSEWPPGWTGELFF	TGTGCCAGCAGCTTGAGTGAATGGCCCCCCGGTTGGACCGGGGAGCTGTTTTTT
few	TRBJ1-5	TRBV7-6	-	CASSTNQPQHF	TGTGCCAGCAGCACAAATCAGCCCCAGCATTTT
-	TRBJ1-1	TRBV7-2	-	CASSPTIQSEAFF	TGTGCCAGCAGCCCCACCATCCAGAGTGAAGCTTTCTTT
-	TRBJ1-5	TRBV6-2/TRBV6-3	-	CASSPRPSGSNQPQHF	TGTGCCAGCAGCCCCCGTCCCTCTGGTAGCAATCAGCCCCAGCATTTT
many	TRBJ2-1	TRBV7-2	TRBD2	CASSVSGGANNEQFF	TGTGCCAGCAGCGTTAGCGGGGGAGCGAACAATGAGCAGTTCTTC
-	TRBJ2-5	TRBV7-2	-	CASSPAGQGVVETQYF	TGTGCCAGCAGTCCGGCGGGGCAGGGAGTCGTAGAGACCCAGTACTTC
-	TRBJ2-1	TRBV7-7	-	CASSPGRRGGWNEQFF	TGTGCCAGCAGTCCAGGGCGCAGGGGAGGTTGGAATGAGCAGTTCTTC
-	TRBJ2-1	TRBV7-8	TRBD2	CASSPPGLGNEQFF	TGTGCCAGCAGCCCTCCGGGACTAGGTAATGAGCAGTTCTTC
-	TRBJ2-3	TRBV10-3	TRBD2	CAISESGLAGETDTQYF	TGTGCCATCAGTGAGTCTGGACTAGCGGGGGAAACAGATACGCAGTATTTT
few	TRBJ2-5	TRBV5-1	TRBD1	CASSLGLAGQGETQYF	TGCGCCAGCAGCTTGGGGCTTGCCGGACAGGGCGAGACCCAGTACTTC
many	TRBJ1-6	TRBV4-3	TRBD1	CASSQDRGTVTSPLHF	TGCGCCAGCAGCCAAGATCGGGGGACAGTTACGTCACCCCTCCACTTT
-	TRBJ2-1	TRBV14	-	CASSQDLYVRRYNEQFF	TGTGCCAGCAGCCAAGATTTGTATGTAAGGAGATACAATGAGCAGTTCTTC
few	TRBJ2-2	TRBV7-2	-	CASTNRERSTGELFF	TGTGCCAGCACCAACCGGGAGAGGAGCACCGGGGAGCTGTTTTTT
few	TRBJ1-1	TRBV7-2	TRBD1	CASSVPGQYTEAFF	TGTGCCAGCAGCGTACCGGGACAGTACACTGAAGCTTTCTTT
few	TRBJ1-2	TRBV12-3/TRBV12-4	-	CASSLLRGAVGYTF	TGTGCCAGCAGTTTGCTTCGGGGGGCGGTTGGCTACACCTTC
-	TRBJ1-3	TRBV7-9	-	CASSQVGNTIYF	TGTGCCAGCAGCCAGGTTGGGAACACCATATATTTT
many	TRBJ1-5	TRBV4-3	TRBD1	CASSQDLDREFGQRQPQHF	TGCGCCAGCAGCCAAGATCTGGACAGGGAGTTCGGTCAGCGTCAGCCCCAGCATTTT
many	TRBJ2-5	TRBV9	-	CASSPGDPGGETQYF	TGTGCCAGCAGCCCGGGGGACCCAGGCGGTGAGACCCAGTACTTC
few	TRBJ1-1	TRBV19	-	CASSQGTGSSAFF	TGTGCCAGTAGCCAGGGAACAGGGTCCTCAGCTTTCTTT
-	TRBJ1-1	TRBV5-1	-	CASSLGQGFDEAFF	TGCGCCAGCAGCTTGGGGCAGGGATTCGATGAAGCTTTCTTT
many	TRBJ2-1	TRBV20-1	-	CSARFGDNEQFF	TGCAGTGCTAGGTTCGGGGACAATGAGCAGTTCTTC
few	TRBJ1-2	TRBV29-1	-	CACGDHTTVANYGYTF	TGCGCATGCGGGGACCACACAACAGTGGCTAACTATGGCTACACCTTC
few	TRBJ1-2	TRBV6-1	TRBD1	CASSETAGTGIGYTF	TGTGCCAGCAGTGAAACAGCCGGGACAGGGATCGGCTACACCTTC
-	TRBJ1-1	TRBV20-1	-	CSAGGSARREAFF	TGCAGTGCTGGTGGGTCAGCCAGGAGAGAAGCTTTCTTT
few	TRBJ1-2	TRBV29-1	TRBD1	CSVEDPGGGLETGPYVYTF	TGCAGCGTTGAAGATCCAGGAGGAGGTTTGGAGACAGGGCCTTATGTCTACACCTTC
-	TRBJ1-1	TRBV28	-	CASSFSLRTEAFF	TGTGCCAGCAGTTTCTCGTTGCGGACTGAAGCTTTCTTT
few	TRBJ2-3	TRBV6-5	-	CASSRGGTDTQYF	TGTGCCAGCAGCCGAGGGGGAACAGATACGCAGTATTTT
few	TRBJ1-6	TRBV7-2	-	CASSPSGSRSPLHF	TGTGCCAGCAGCCCGTCAGGAAGTAGGTCACCCCTCCACTTT
few	TRBJ2-1	TRBV9	-	CASSPRARGGDYNEQFF	TGTGCCAGCAGCCCACGGGCTAGGGGGGGGGACTACAATGAGCAGTTCTTC
many	TRBJ2-3	TRBV7-2	-	CASSLASLDTQYF	TGTGCCAGCAGCTTAGCTAGCTTAGATACGCAGTATTTT
-	TRBJ2-1	TRBV24-1	TRBD1	CATSDFNTGGGSYNEQFF	TGTGCCACCAGTGATTTTAACACAGGGGGCGGCTCCTACAATGAGCAGTTCTTC
-	TRBJ2-5	TRBV6-5	TRBD2	CASSGRGVETQYF	TGTGCCAGCAGTGGGAGGGGTGTGGAGACCCAGTACTTC
few	TRBJ1-1	TRBV7-8	-	CASSLMLGMNTEAFF	TGTGCCAGCAGTCTCATGCTAGGGATGAACACTGAAGCTTTCTTT
-	TRBJ1-2	TRBV5-5	TRBD1	CASKGANGSGYTF	TGTGCCAGCAAGGGGGCAAACGGTAGTGGCTACACCTTC
-	TRBJ1-1	TRBV7-6	-	CASQSWGQEAFF	TGTGCCAGCCAGTCCTGGGGGCAAGAAGCTTTCTTT